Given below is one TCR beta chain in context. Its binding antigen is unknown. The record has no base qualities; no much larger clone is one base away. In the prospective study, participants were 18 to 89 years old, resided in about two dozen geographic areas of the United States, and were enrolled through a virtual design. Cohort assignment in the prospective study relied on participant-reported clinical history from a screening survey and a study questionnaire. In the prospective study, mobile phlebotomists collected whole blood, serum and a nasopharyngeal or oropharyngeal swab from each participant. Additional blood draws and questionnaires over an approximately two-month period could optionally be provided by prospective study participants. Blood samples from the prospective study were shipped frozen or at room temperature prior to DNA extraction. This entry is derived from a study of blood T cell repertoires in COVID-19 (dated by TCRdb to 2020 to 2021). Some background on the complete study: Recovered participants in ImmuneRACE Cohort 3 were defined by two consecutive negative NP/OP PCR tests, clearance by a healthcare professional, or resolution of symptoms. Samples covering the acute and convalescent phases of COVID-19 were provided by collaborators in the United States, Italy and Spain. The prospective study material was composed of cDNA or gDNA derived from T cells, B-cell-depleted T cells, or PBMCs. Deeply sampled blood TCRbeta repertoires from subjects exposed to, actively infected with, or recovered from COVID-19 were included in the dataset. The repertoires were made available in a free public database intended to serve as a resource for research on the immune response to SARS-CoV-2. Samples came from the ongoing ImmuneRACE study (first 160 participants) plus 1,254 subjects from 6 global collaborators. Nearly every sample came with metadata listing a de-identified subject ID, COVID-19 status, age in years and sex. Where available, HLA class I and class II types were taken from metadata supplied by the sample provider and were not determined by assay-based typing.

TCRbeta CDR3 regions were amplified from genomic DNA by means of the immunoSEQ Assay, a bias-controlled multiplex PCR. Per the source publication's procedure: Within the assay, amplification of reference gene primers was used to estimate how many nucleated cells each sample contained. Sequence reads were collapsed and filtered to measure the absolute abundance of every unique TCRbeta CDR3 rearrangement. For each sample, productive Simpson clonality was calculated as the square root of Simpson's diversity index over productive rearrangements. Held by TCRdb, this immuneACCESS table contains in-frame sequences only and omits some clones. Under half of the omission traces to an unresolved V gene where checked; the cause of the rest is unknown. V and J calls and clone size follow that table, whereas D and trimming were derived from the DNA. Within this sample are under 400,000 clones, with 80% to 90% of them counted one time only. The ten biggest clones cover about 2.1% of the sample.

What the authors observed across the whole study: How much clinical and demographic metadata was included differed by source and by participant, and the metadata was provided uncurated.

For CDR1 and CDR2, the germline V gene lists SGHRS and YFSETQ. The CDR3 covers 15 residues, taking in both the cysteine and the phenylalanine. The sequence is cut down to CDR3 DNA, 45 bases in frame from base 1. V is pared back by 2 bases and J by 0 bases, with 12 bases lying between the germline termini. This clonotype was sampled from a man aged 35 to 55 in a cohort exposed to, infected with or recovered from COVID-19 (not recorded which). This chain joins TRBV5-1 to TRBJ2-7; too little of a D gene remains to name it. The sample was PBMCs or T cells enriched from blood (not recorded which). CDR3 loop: CASSFGRQSSYEQYF. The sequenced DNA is TGCGCCAGCAGCTTTGGCCGTCAAAGCTCCTACGAGCAGTACTTC.